This T cell receptor (beta chain) emerged from a study of T-cell reconstitution after alpha-beta-depleted transplantation in children. In this sample, this clonotype turned up a few times. Per the germline V gene, CDR1 is SGHDT and CDR2 is YYEEEE. V lost 4 bases and J 0 bases, leaving 14 bases between the germline ends. The CDR3 has 16 amino acids. A TCRbeta library incorporating unique molecular identifiers was prepared. TCRdb processed the PCR reads anew with MiXCR; each CDR3 protein has one entry. The sample consists of around 400,000 distinct CDR3 sequences, around 9.9% of them appearing once. The chain couples TRBV5-6 to TRBJ2-4; D possibly corresponds to TRBD2 (6 bases). The sequence was obtained from a human donor who donated a stem cell graft to a child with acute myeloid leukemia. Here the sequenced sample was PBMCs from the stem cell graft donor, taken from the stem cell graft. The CDR3 bases are TGTGCCAGCAGCGTGGAGGGCTTACTAGCCAAAAACATTCAGTACTTC. It is translated as CASSVEGLLAKNIQYF.